Each of the 15 T cell receptor beta chains below was sequenced from the same sample in a study of blood T cell repertoires in COVID-19 (dated by TCRdb to the early 2020s). The library was prepared using the immunoSEQ multiplex PCR assay. The immuneACCESS repertoire file appears here via TCRdb, limited to in-frame rearrangements. These files lack a portion of the clones; in checked studies, under half of the deficit traces to unresolved V genes, and the cause of the others is not known. This sample gives 200,000 to 250,000 clones in total; 70% to 85% of them show up just once. The ten largest clones take up 9.7% of the sample. The sample taken for sequencing was peripheral blood. The receptors originated from a man aged 50 to 60 with active or convalescent COVID-19.

The V call is TRBV6-5, the J call TRBJ1-2; the D is unclear. Germline V gives CDR1 MNHEY, CDR2 SVGAGI. Trimming took 8 bases from V and 8 from J, leaving 21 bases between them. This CDR3 has 14 residues. CDR3 protein: CASRRQFSGGGYTF. Written as DNA, the CDR3 is TGTGCCAGCCGAAGGCAGTTCAGCGGAGGAGGCTACACCTTC.

The rearrangement uses TRBV4-1 and TRBJ1-1; D gene unclear. The CDR3 runs 14 residues. The V end lost 3 bases, the J end lost 5 bases, and 13 bases lay between the germline ends. Germline CDR1 and CDR2: MGHRA and YSYEKL. CDR3 residues: CASSHPAGRTEAFF. The CDR3 region has the DNA TGCGCCAGCAGCCACCCCGCGGGTAGGACTGAAGCTTTCTTT.

This clone was seen a single time. V and J are TRBV7-9 and TRBJ2-1, with 9 bases matching TRBD1. Trimming removed 5 bases from V and 3 bases from J; junction bases left unmatched: 8. Germline V gives CDR1 SEHNR, CDR2 FQNEAQ (reference sequence). This CDR3 is 16 amino acids long. The CDR3 region has the DNA TGTGCCAGCAGCCAAAGGACAGGGGTGAGCTACAATGAGCAGTTCTTC. Amino acid sequence: CASSQRTGVSYNEQFF.

The chain is built from TRBV27 and TRBJ1-1; no firm D call. Looked up from germline, CDR1 is MNHEY and CDR2 is SMNVEV (reference sequence). V dropped 4 bases and J dropped 4 bases, with 10 bases sitting between them. The CDR3 sequence is 13 residues long. CDR3 DNA: TGTGCCAGCAGTTCCGGAGGTCCCACTGAAGCTTTCTTT. Translating gives CASSSGGPTEAFF.

The chain employs TRBV6-5 and TRBJ1-1, with D perhaps TRBD1 (5 bases). The CDR3 sequence is 13 residues long. The V end was cut by 7 bases, the J end by 7 bases, with 16 bases between. Germline V lookup: CDR1 MNHEY, CDR2 SVGAGI. CDR3 sequence (DNA): TGTGCCAGCACATCTGGTGGGGGGTTTGAAGCTTTCTTT. It codes for CASTSGGGFEAFF.

The rearrangement joins TRBV18 to TRBJ2-1; TRBD1 agrees at 12 bases. The length of the CDR3 is 15 residues. Germline CDR1 and CDR2: KGHSH and LQKENI. Trimming removed 6 bases from V and 7 bases from J; junction bases left unmatched: 7. CDR3 DNA sequence: TGTGCCAGCTCTCCCGGGACAGGGGGCTATAATGAGCAGTTCTTC. Encoded protein: CASSPGTGGYNEQFF.

The chain carries TRBV28 and TRBJ1-1; D ambiguous. V was clipped by 1 base and J by 3 bases, with 6 bases between them. The length of the CDR3 is 13 residues. In germline, CDR1 is MDHEN, CDR2 SYDVKM. Here the CDR3 reads CASSLLVYTEAFF. The CDR3 nucleotides are TGTGCCAGCAGTTTATTAGTTTACACTGAAGCTTTCTTT. Full variable domain (outside the CDR3, taken from reference TRBV28 and TRBJ1-1): DVKVTQSSRYLVKRTGEKVFLECVQDMDHENMFWYRQDPGLGLRLIYFSYDVKMKEKGDIPEGYSVSREKKERFSLILESASTNQTSMYLCASSLLVYTEAFFGQGTRLTVV.

The J gene is TRBJ1-1, the V gene TRBV7-9; tentative D call: TRBD1 (5 bases). Germline V gives CDR1 SEHNR, CDR2 FQNEAQ (reference sequence). Deletions cut 2 bases from V and 1 base from J, with 20 bases between. CDR3 size: 18 residues. The CDR3: CASSLPSGALGGNTEAFF. In DNA, the CDR3 is TGTGCCAGCAGCTTACCCTCCGGTGCCCTGGGGGGGAACACTGAAGCTTTCTTT.

The chain carries TRBV7-3 and TRBJ2-1, with 10 bases that match TRBD2. Germline V gene data show CDR1 as SGHTA and CDR2 as FQGTGA. The CDR3 runs to 15 residues. Trimming cost V 5 bases and J 3 bases; bases outside gene matches: 4. The CDR3 loop reads CASSPGLAFYNEQFF. CDR3 nucleotides: TGTGCCAGCAGCCCGGGACTAGCGTTCTACAATGAGCAGTTCTTC.

The V gene is TRBV7-9, the J gene TRBJ2-1, with 9 bases identical to TRBD1. V was pared by 5 bases and J by 4 bases, with 9 bases of the junction left unmatched. Germline assignment: CDR1 SEHNR and CDR2 FQNEAQ (reference sequence). There are 16 residues in the CDR3. DNA of the CDR3: TGTGCCAGCAGCCCATCGGGACAGGGACTTTACAATGAGCAGTTCTTC. Translating gives CASSPSGQGLYNEQFF.

The V and J genes are TRBV20-1 and TRBJ2-1; 7 nucleotides align to TRBD2. The germline V gene has CDR1 DFQATT and CDR2 SNEGSKA (reference sequence). This CDR3 is 10 amino acids long. V lost 5 bases to trimming and J lost 11 bases; unmatched junction nucleotides: 3. The CDR3 reads CSALLAKQFF. The CDR3 DNA is TGCAGTGCTCTACTAGCGAAGCAGTTCTTC.

This chain joins TRBV2 and TRBJ1-4; 8 nucleotides line up with TRBD1. This CDR3 contains 20 residues. Germline lookup yields CDR1 SNHLY and CDR2 FYNNEI. Trimming took 2 bases from V and 0 from J; bases not matched to a gene: 14. CDR3 coding DNA: TGTGCCAGCAGTGAACTATCCCCAGGGACAGGCCTTGCAACTAATGAAAAACTGTTTTTT. Translation: CASSELSPGTGLATNEKLFF.

This rearrangement joins TRBV18 to TRBJ2-2; TRBD2 aligns across 8 bases. J was trimmed by 9 bases and V by 4 bases; bases with no gene match: 10. The V gene's germline CDR1 is KGHSH and CDR2 LQKENI. The CDR3 covers 15 residues. The CDR3 nucleotides are TGTGCCAGCTCACAGGGACTAGTCAGCGTCCGGGAGCTGTTTTTT. The encoded protein is CASSQGLVSVRELFF.

The rearrangement links TRBV2 to TRBJ2-5; 8 bases line up with TRBD2. J was trimmed by 3 bases and V by 4 bases; bases with no gene match: 4. The CDR3 is made up of 14 amino acids. From germline, CDR1 is SNHLY and CDR2 FYNNEI. The CDR3 sequence is CASSGYSGKETQYF. The DNA for the CDR3 is TGTGCCAGCAGTGGTTATAGCGGGAAAGAGACCCAGTACTTC.

The chain couples TRBV7-2 to TRBJ2-5; TRBD1 is a possible D gene (5 bases). The germline V gene encodes CDR1 SGHTA and CDR2 FQGNSA. This CDR3 is built from 13 residues. The V and J ends lost 3 bases and 5 bases respectively, with 10 bases between them. Here the CDR3 reads CASSLGRAETQYF. CDR3 bases: TGTGCCAGCAGCTTGGGCAGGGCGGAGACCCAGTACTTC.